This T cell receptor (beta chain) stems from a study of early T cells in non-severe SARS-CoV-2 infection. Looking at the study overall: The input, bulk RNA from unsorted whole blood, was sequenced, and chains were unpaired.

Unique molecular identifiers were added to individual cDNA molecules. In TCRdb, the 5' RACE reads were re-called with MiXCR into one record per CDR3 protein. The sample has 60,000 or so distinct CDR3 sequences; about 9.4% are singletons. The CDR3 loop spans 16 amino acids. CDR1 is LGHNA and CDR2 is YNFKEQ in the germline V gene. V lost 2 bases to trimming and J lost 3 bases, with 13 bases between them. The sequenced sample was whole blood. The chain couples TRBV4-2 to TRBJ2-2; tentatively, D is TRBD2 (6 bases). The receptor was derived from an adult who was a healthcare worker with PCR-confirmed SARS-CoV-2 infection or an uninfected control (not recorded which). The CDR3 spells CASSQRWRRDTGELFF. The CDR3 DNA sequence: TGTGCCAGCAGCCAACGATGGCGGAGGGACACCGGGGAGCTGTTTTTT.